Below are 14 T cell receptor beta chains sequenced from a single sample in a study of early T cells in non-severe SARS-CoV-2 infection. TCRdb processed the 5' RACE reads anew with MiXCR; each CDR3 protein has one entry. This sample has some 34,000 distinct CDR3 sequences, with roughly 4.5% found just once. The specimen was whole blood. Receptors originate from an adult who was a healthcare worker with PCR-confirmed SARS-CoV-2 infection or an uninfected control (not recorded which).

The table lists this clonotype with many counts. The V call is TRBV6-5, the J call TRBJ2-7, with 8 bases aligning to TRBD1. From germline, CDR1 is MNHEY and CDR2 SVGAGI. The junction had 3 bases not matched to a gene; V was cut back by 4 bases and J by 1 base. The CDR3 length is 14 residues. CDR3 sequence (DNA): TGTGCCAGCAGTTCCCGGACAGGGTCCTACGAGCAGTACTTC. Translating it yields CASSSRTGSYEQYF.

This clonotype was recorded many times. The rearrangement joins TRBV6-6 to TRBJ2-7, with 7 bases matching TRBD2. The CDR3 is made up of 14 amino acids. The V gene end was trimmed by 7 bases and the J gene end by 5 bases; junction bases not matched to a gene: 11. CDR1 and CDR2 from the germline V gene are MNHNY and SVGAGI (reference sequence). The CDR3 loop reads CASKREGNFDEQYF. Here the CDR3 DNA reads TGTGCCAGCAAAAGGGAGGGGAATTTTGACGAGCAGTACTTC.

This clonotype was seen once. A much larger clone is a single base away; this may be a read error. The chain couples TRBV20-1 to TRBJ2-5, with TRBD2 matching 10 bases. CDR1 DFQATT and CDR2 SNEGSKA come from the germline V gene (reference sequence). The CDR3 totals 15 residues. V was pared by 5 bases and J by 2 bases, with 8 bases of the junction left unmatched. CDR3 sequence (DNA): TGCAGTGCTCGACAAGCGGGGGGGTTTCAAGAGACCCAGTACTTC. It encodes CSARQAGGFQETQYF.

This clonotype was recorded many times. This sequence joins TRBV7-2 and TRBJ2-2, with D possibly matching TRBD1 (6 bases). The CDR3 runs to 15 residues. The germline V gene has CDR1 SGHTA and CDR2 FQGNSA. Trimming pared 5 bases from V and 4 bases from J, leaving 14 bases between. The CDR3 protein is CASSGRQVPTGELFF. In nucleotides, the CDR3 is TGTGCCAGCAGCGGAAGACAGGTACCCACCGGGGAGCTGTTTTTT.

The chain couples TRBV6-5 to TRBJ2-6; D uncertain. V was clipped by 4 bases and J by 2 bases, with 9 bases between them. Germline loops: CDR1 MNHEY, CDR2 SVGAGI. The CDR3 covers 15 residues. CDR3 protein: CASSSAMTGANVLTF. DNA for the CDR3: TGTGCCAGCAGTTCCGCTATGACTGGGGCCAACGTCCTGACTTTC.

This clonotype was picked up many times. The chain couples TRBV29-1 to TRBJ1-1; 10 bases match TRBD1. With 6 bases clipped from V and 4 bases from J, the junction kept 5 bases outside the gene matches. Germline-derived CDR1 and CDR2 are SQVTM and ANQGSEA. The CDR3 loop spans 13 amino acids. The CDR3 sequence is CSVRTGGGTEAFF. The CDR3 region has the DNA TGCAGCGTAAGGACAGGGGGTGGCACTGAAGCTTTCTTT.

This clonotype was seen at least ten times. The CDR3 region is CASSYYAGQTYNEQFF. CDR3 DNA sequence: TGCGCCAGCAGCTACTACGCGGGACAGACATACAATGAGCAGTTCTTC. This chain uses TRBV5-1 with TRBJ2-1; D perhaps matches TRBD1 (7 bases). CDR3 length: 16 residues. The germline V gene encodes CDR1 SGHRS and CDR2 YFSETQ. The V gene lost 3 bases and the J gene lost 4 bases, with 17 bases spanning the gap.

This clonotype was counted ten times or more. This chain joins TRBV18 and TRBJ1-1; possibly TRBD1 for D (5 bases). The germline V gene has CDR1 KGHSH and CDR2 LQKENI. The CDR3 runs 15 residues. V lost 3 bases, J lost 4 bases, and 15 bases lay in between. The CDR3 here is CASSPLDKSSTEAFF. As DNA, the CDR3 is TGTGCCAGCTCACCCCTGGACAAATCTAGCACTGAAGCTTTCTTT.

This clonotype has just a few counts. The rearrangement links TRBV6-5 to TRBJ2-7, with a possible D match to TRBD2 (5 bases). The V end lost 6 bases, the J end lost 5 bases, and 14 bases lay between the germline ends. The CDR3 spans 13 residues. Germline CDR1 is MNHEY and CDR2 is SVGAGI. The chain's CDR3 is CASRPGIANEQYF. CDR3 in DNA: TGTGCCAGCAGGCCCGGGATTGCCAACGAGCAGTACTTC.

Many counts were recorded for this clonotype. The chain couples TRBV28 to TRBJ2-2; 7 nucleotides match TRBD1. Germline V CDR1 and CDR2: MDHEN, SYDVKM. The length of the CDR3 is 15 residues. The ends lost 7 bases at V and 6 bases at J; junction bases unmatched: 11. The CDR3 DNA is TGTGCCAGCACCTTGGACAGGCGCCGGGCCGGGGAGCTGTTTTTT. Amino acids: CASTLDRRRAGELFF.

This clonotype was recorded at least ten times. The V gene is TRBV7-2, the J gene TRBJ2-2; tentative D call: TRBD1 (6 bases). CDR3 size: 15 residues. In germline, CDR1 is SGHTA, CDR2 FQGNSA. V lost 5 bases and J lost 4, with 14 bases in between. CDR3 in amino acids: CASSPQGSITGELFF. The CDR3 DNA reads TGTGCCAGCAGCCCGCAGGGGTCCATCACCGGGGAGCTGTTTTTT.

The sample holds many counts of this clonotype. The chain recombines TRBV18 with TRBJ1-5, with 7 bases fitting TRBD1. V shed 4 bases, J shed 5 bases, and the junction held 2 bases outside the gene matches. Germline CDR1 and CDR2: KGHSH and LQKENI. The length of the CDR3 is 13 residues. The CDR3 here is CASSLQGDQPQHF. In nucleotides, the CDR3 is TGTGCCAGCTCACTGCAGGGGGATCAGCCCCAGCATTTT. The variable domain in full, with the rest retrieved from reference TRBV18 and TRBJ1-5, is NAGVMQNPRHLVRRRGQEARLRCSPMKGHSHVYWYRQLPEEGLKFMVYLQKENIIDESGMPKERFSAEFPKEGPSILRIQQVVRGDSAAYFCASSLQGDQPQHFGDGTRLSIL.

This clonotype occurred a few times. The V gene is TRBV25-1, the J gene TRBJ1-2; D gene ambiguous. Germline assignment: CDR1 MGHDK and CDR2 SYGVNS. The V and J ends lost 6 bases and 2 bases respectively, with 10 bases between them. This CDR3 comprises 13 residues. The CDR3 loop reads CASRRGGNYGYTF. The DNA of the CDR3 is TGTGCCAGCAGACGGGGAGGAAACTATGGCTACACCTTC.

This clonotype was seen at least ten times. The rearrangement uses TRBV7-3 and TRBJ1-1, with 8 nucleotides matching TRBD1. The CDR3 spans 14 residues. Germline-derived CDR1 and CDR2 are SGHTA and FQGTGA. V lost 5 bases to trimming and J lost 5 bases; unmatched junction nucleotides: 7. The CDR3 DNA follows: TGTGCCAGCAGCCTCACAGGGGGGGCTACTGAAGCTTTCTTT. Its translation is CASSLTGGATEAFF.